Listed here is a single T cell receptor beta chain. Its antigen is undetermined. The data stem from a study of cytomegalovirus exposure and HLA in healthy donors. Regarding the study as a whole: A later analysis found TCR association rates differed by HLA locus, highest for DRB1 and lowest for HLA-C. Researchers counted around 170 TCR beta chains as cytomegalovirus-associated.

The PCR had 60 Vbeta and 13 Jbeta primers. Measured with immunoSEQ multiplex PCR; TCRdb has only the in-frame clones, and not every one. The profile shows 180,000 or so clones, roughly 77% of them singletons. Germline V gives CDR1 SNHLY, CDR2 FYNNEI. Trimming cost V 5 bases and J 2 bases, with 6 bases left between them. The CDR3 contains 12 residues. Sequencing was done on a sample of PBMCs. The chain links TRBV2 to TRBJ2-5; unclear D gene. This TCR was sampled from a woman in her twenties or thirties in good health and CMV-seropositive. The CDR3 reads CASSTTQETQYF. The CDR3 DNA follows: TGTGCCAGCAGTACCACACAAGAGACCCAGTACTTC.